These 29 T cell receptor beta chains originate from one sample sequenced in a study of blood T cell repertoires in COVID-19 (dated by TCRdb to the early 2020s). Receptor amplification or capture employed the immunoSEQ multiplex PCR assay. This is the immuneACCESS table as TCRdb keeps it, with only in-frame sequences that have V and J called. A part of the clones is gone; compared with another copy, unresolved V genes explain less than half, and the rest is unexplained. Within this sample are tens of thousands of clones, with 86% of them counted one time only. The ten largest account for 10% to 15% of the sample. Specimen: peripheral blood. Source of these receptors: a man in his 70s with active COVID-19.

The chain recombines TRBV6-2 or TRBV6-3 with TRBJ2-7; 10 bases are a match to TRBD1. From germline, CDR1 is MNHEY and CDR2 SVGEGT. The V and J ends lost 4 bases and 3 bases, in that order; junction bases with no gene match: 12. The CDR3 spans 17 residues. Here the CDR3 DNA reads TGTGCCAGCAGTTTACAATCCGGGACAGGGGTCTACTACGAGCAGTACTTC. This gives the protein CASSLQSGTGVYYEQYF.

As regards this clone: This sample includes further DNA sequences coding for the same CDR3. CDR3 region: CASSSGQGRDTQYF. Written as DNA, the CDR3 is TGCGCCAGCAGCTCAGGACAGGGTAGAGATACGCAGTATTTT. The V call is TRBV5-1, the J call TRBJ2-3; 8 bases are shared with TRBD1. Germline lookup yields CDR1 SGHRS and CDR2 YFSETQ. Losses at the gene ends were 3 bases for V and 5 bases for J; bases not matched to a gene: 5. This CDR3 contains 14 residues. Full variable domain (outside the CDR3, taken from reference TRBV5-1 and TRBJ2-3): KAGVTQTPRYLIKTRGQQVTLSCSPISGHRSVSWYQQTPGQGLQFLFEYFSETQRNKGNFPGRFSGRQFSNSRSEMNVSTLELGDSALYLCASSSGQGRDTQYFGPGTRLTVL.

The chain joins TRBV7-9 to TRBJ1-1, with 7 positions matching TRBD1. In germline, CDR1 is SEHNR, CDR2 FQNEAQ (reference sequence). CDR3 length: 15 residues. Losses at the gene ends were 2 bases for V and 7 bases for J; bases not matched to a gene: 10. CDR3 sequence (DNA): TGTGCCAGCAGCTTATACCGGGACAGTCAGGGTGAAGCTTTCTTT. Residues: CASSLYRDSQGEAFF.

The chain carries TRBV5-8 and TRBJ1-5; 7 nucleotides align to TRBD1. This CDR3 is built from 15 residues. V dropped 2 bases and J dropped 6; count of bases not matched to a gene: 8. Germline V gives CDR1 SGHTS, CDR2 YDEGEE. The CDR3 reads CASSFGQVAGQPQHF. The CDR3 bases are TGTGCCAGCAGCTTCGGACAGGTCGCGGGTCAGCCCCAGCATTTT.

This chain uses TRBV10-3 with TRBJ1-5; tentative D call: TRBD1 (5 bases). Germline CDR1 ENHRY, CDR2 SYGVKD. This CDR3 contains 14 residues. V was clipped by 0 bases and J by 4 bases, with 7 bases between them. The CDR3 spells CAISESDRNQPQHF. The DNA of the CDR3 is TGTGCCATCAGTGAGTCCGACAGAAATCAGCCCCAGCATTTT.

The V gene is TRBV27, the J gene TRBJ2-5, with TRBD1 matching over 7 bases. Germline-derived CDR1 and CDR2 are MNHEY and SMNVEV (reference sequence). J was trimmed by 3 bases and V by 5 bases; bases with no gene match: 12. The CDR3 loop spans 16 amino acids. CDR3 DNA: TGTGCCAGCAGTCTCGGGACAGTTAGGGCTAAAGAGACCCAGTACTTC. Encoded protein: CASSLGTVRAKETQYF.

A few counts support this clone. The chain uses TRBV3-1 (or the pseudogene TRBV3-2) and TRBJ1-6; unclear D gene. Germline assignment: CDR1 LGHDT and CDR2 YNNKEL (reference sequence). This CDR3 comprises 17 residues. V was clipped by 1 base and J by 0 bases, with 10 bases between them. CDR3 residues: CASSQASGSSYNSPLHF. The CDR3 nucleotides are TGTGCCAGCAGCCAAGCAAGCGGGAGCTCCTATAATTCACCCCTCCACTTT.

The rearrangement uses TRBV7-8 and TRBJ2-2; 7 bases are a match to TRBD2. The CDR3 length is 14 residues. Germline loops: CDR1 SGHVS, CDR2 FQNEAQ. Trimming took 7 bases from V and 4 from J; bases not matched to a gene: 6. The CDR3 loop reads CASILAVATGELFF. As DNA, the CDR3 is TGTGCCAGCATCCTAGCGGTGGCCACCGGGGAGCTGTTTTTT.

The chain uses TRBV6-4 and TRBJ1-1, with a tentative D call TRBD1 (6 bases). The CDR3 spans 16 residues. V was trimmed by 8 bases and J by 1 base, leaving 20 bases between them. The V gene's germline CDR1 is MRHNA and CDR2 SNTAGT. The CDR3 here is CASHPHRDKENTEAFF. In DNA, the CDR3 is TGTGCCAGCCACCCGCACCGGGACAAGGAGAACACTGAAGCTTTCTTT.

This rearrangement joins TRBV5-4 to TRBJ2-5, with 9 nucleotides matching TRBD1. The V gene end was trimmed by 4 bases and the J gene end by 7 bases; junction bases not matched to a gene: 8. The CDR3 totals 14 residues. Germline V gene data show CDR1 as SGHNT and CDR2 as YYREEE (reference sequence). As DNA, the CDR3 is TGTGCCAGCAGCGTAGGACAGGGGACGGGGACCCAGTACTTC. Its translation: CASSVGQGTGTQYF.

This clone was counted only a few times. The rearrangement joins TRBV7-9 to TRBJ2-7, with D possibly TRBD1 on 5 matching bases. Trimming pared 7 bases from V and 2 bases from J, leaving 15 bases between. This CDR3 contains 14 residues. Germline CDR1 reads SEHNR; CDR2 reads FQNEAQ (reference sequence). This CDR3 reads CASTLGHGAYEQYF. The CDR3 DNA sequence: TGTGCCAGCACGCTTGGACACGGTGCCTACGAGCAGTACTTC.

The V gene is TRBV7-9, the J gene TRBJ1-1; possible D gene TRBD1, 5 bases. V lost 4 bases, J lost 4 bases, and 13 bases lay in between. There are 14 residues in the CDR3. The germline CDR1 and CDR2 sequences are SEHNR and FQNEAQ (reference sequence). Here the CDR3 reads CASSSQGILTEAFF. CDR3 DNA: TGTGCCAGCAGCTCGCAGGGAATCCTCACTGAAGCTTTCTTT.

This chain joins TRBV5-1 and TRBJ2-3, with D uncertain. The CDR3 extends over 11 amino acids. Germline assignment: CDR1 SGHRS and CDR2 YFSETQ. The ends were cut back, 3 bases at V and 6 bases at J, with 5 bases in the middle. CDR3 sequence reads: CASSSSDTQYF. CDR3 bases: TGCGCCAGCAGCTCCTCCGATACGCAGTATTTT.

The chain carries TRBV5-1 and TRBJ2-7; D is undetermined. Germline V gives CDR1 SGHRS, CDR2 YFSETQ. The CDR3 runs to 13 residues. V lost 1 base, J lost 3 bases, and 8 bases lay in between. Here the CDR3 DNA reads TGCGCCAGCAGCTTGCAGGCAGGCTACGAGCAGTACTTC. Its protein is CASSLQAGYEQYF.

The V call is TRBV2, the J call TRBJ2-7; D is perhaps TRBD2 (7 bases). Between the trimmed V and J ends, which lost 2 bases and 7 bases, there was a span of 18 bases. This CDR3 contains 15 residues. Looked up from germline, CDR1 is SNHLY and CDR2 is FYNNEI. In nucleotides, the CDR3 is TGTGCCAGCAGTGAACGGGCGGGGGCCTCATTAGAGCAGTACTTC. It specifies CASSERAGASLEQYF.

The J gene is TRBJ2-2, the V gene TRBV6-5; D not certain. CDR3 length equals 12 residues. The germline CDR1 and CDR2 sequences are MNHEY and SVGAGI. V was cut by 8 bases and J by 6 bases, with 10 bases left in between. CDR3 DNA: TGTGCCAGCCGAAAAGAGGCCGGGGAGCTGTTTTTT. This translates into CASRKEAGELFF.

J is TRBJ1-1 and V is TRBV7-2; D not certain. In germline, CDR1 is SGHTA, CDR2 FQGNSA. Trimming took 5 bases from V and 10 from J, leaving 17 bases between them. The CDR3 sequence is 13 residues long. CDR3 nucleotides: TGTGCCAGCAGCCAAACCAACTCGCAGGCAGCTTTCTTT. This sequence encodes CASSQTNSQAAFF.

The chain recombines TRBV6-2 or TRBV6-3 with TRBJ1-3, with 7 bases that match TRBD1. This CDR3 has 16 amino acids. Germline lookup yields CDR1 MNHEY and CDR2 SVGEGT. Trimming removed 4 bases from V and 0 bases from J; junction bases left unmatched: 6. The chain's CDR3 is CASSFGQAISGNTIYF. In DNA form, the CDR3 reads TGTGCCAGCAGTTTCGGACAGGCTATCTCTGGAAACACCATATATTTT.

The V and J genes are TRBV11-1 and TRBJ1-1; 7 bases agree with TRBD1. The CDR3 covers 16 residues. J gave up 0 bases and V 5 bases, and 9 bases lay outside the gene matches. CDR1 SGHAT and CDR2 FQDESV come from the germline V gene (reference sequence). The CDR3, as DNA: TGTGCCAGCAGCGCCGGGACAGTCCATATGAACACTGAAGCTTTCTTT. Protein: CASSAGTVHMNTEAFF.

The V and J genes are TRBV7-3 and TRBJ2-2; TRBD1 might be the D (5 bases). V was trimmed by 8 bases and J by 5 bases, leaving 12 bases between them. The CDR3 totals 13 residues. Per the germline V gene, CDR1 is SGHTA and CDR2 is FQGTGA. The CDR3 DNA sequence: TGTGCCAGCGGCGACAGTTTGACCGGGGAGCTGTTTTTT. It codes for CASGDSLTGELFF.

The chain couples TRBV5-6 to TRBJ1-1; maybe TRBD1 (5 bases). This CDR3 is 13 amino acids long. Germline loops: CDR1 SGHDT, CDR2 YYEEEE. V shed 4 bases and J shed 5 bases, with 12 bases lying between them. The CDR3 bases are TGTGCCAGCAGCATAGTTCGGGGGACTGAAGCTTTCTTT. It yields the protein CASSIVRGTEAFF.

The gene calls are TRBV2 and TRBJ1-5; D remains ambiguous. CDR1 is SNHLY and CDR2 is FYNNEI in the germline V gene. Deletions cut 3 bases from V and 2 bases from J, with 14 bases between. This CDR3 contains 16 residues. The CDR3 loop is CASSETRRGGNQPQHF. The CDR3 bases are TGTGCCAGCAGTGAGACCCGGCGAGGAGGCAATCAGCCCCAGCATTTT.

The CDR3 DNA sequence: TGCAGTGCGATGCGTCTCTACGAGCAGTACTTC. Protein sequence: CSAMRLYEQYF. This chain joins TRBV20-1 and TRBJ2-7; D is unresolved. Germline assignment: CDR1 DFQATT and CDR2 SNEGSKA (reference sequence). Trimming cost V 6 bases and J 3 bases, with 9 bases left between them. The CDR3 extends over 11 amino acids.

This clone was counted only a few times. The gene calls are TRBV4-2 and TRBJ1-2; 7 bases fit TRBD1. From germline, CDR1 is LGHNA and CDR2 YNFKEQ. After removal of 2 bases from V and 5 bases from J, the junction contained 8 bases not matched to a gene. This CDR3 comprises 15 residues. The CDR3 is CASSQNSGTAYGYTF. CDR3 nucleotides: TGTGCCAGCAGCCAAAACTCCGGGACAGCATATGGCTACACCTTC.

The table lists this clone with a count of one. The V gene is TRBV11-2, the J gene TRBJ1-1; D gene uncertain. Trimming removed 3 bases at V and 1 base at J, with 6 bases between. Germline CDR1 reads SGHAT; CDR2 reads FQNNGV. This CDR3 has 13 amino acids. The CDR3 protein is CASSFSWNTEAFF. The CDR3 coding sequence is TGTGCCAGCAGCTTTTCCTGGAACACTGAAGCTTTCTTT. Complete variable domain (other parts from reference TRBV11-2 and TRBJ1-1): EAGVAQSPRYKIIEKRQSVAFWCNPISGHATLYWYQQILGQGPKLLIQFQNNGVVDDSQLPKDRFSAERLKGVDSTLKIQPAKLEDSAVYLCASSFSWNTEAFFGQGTRLTVV.

The rearrangement uses TRBV24-1 and TRBJ2-4; 8 bases are a match to TRBD1. The CDR3 contains 14 residues. After removal of 5 bases from V and 1 base from J, the junction contained 0 bases not matched to a gene. Germline lookup yields CDR1 KGHDR and CDR2 SFDVKD. The CDR3 DNA sequence: TGTGCCACCAGTGGGACAGGGGCCAAAAACATTCAGTACTTC. Translated, it gives CATSGTGAKNIQYF.

The genes are TRBV4-1 and TRBJ1-2; D is uncertain. V shed 0 bases and J shed 3 bases, with 8 bases lying between them. The germline gives CDR1 MGHRA, CDR2 YSYEKL. CDR3 length: 14 residues. The CDR3, as DNA: TGCGCCAGCAGCCAAGAACCCGAGGACTATGGCTACACCTTC. Its protein product is CASSQEPEDYGYTF.

V usage is TRBV7-9 and J usage is TRBJ1-3; D uncertain. The CDR3 has 14 residues. Germline V gene lookup returns CDR1 SEHNR and CDR2 FQNEAQ (reference sequence). V gave up 0 bases and J gave up 3 bases, with 6 bases separating them. The CDR3 protein is CASSLAGSGNTIYF. In nucleotides, the CDR3 is TGTGCCAGCAGCTTAGCAGGGAGTGGAAACACCATATATTTT.

V is TRBV15 and J is TRBJ1-2; D unclear. The length of the CDR3 is 9 residues. The V end lost 3 bases, the J end lost 10 bases, and 3 bases lay between the germline ends. Germline V gives CDR1 LNHNV, CDR2 YYDKDF (reference sequence). CDR3 nucleotide sequence: TGTGCCACCAGCAGCCTCTACACCTTC. Translation: CATSSLYTF. Supplemented by reference TRBV15 and TRBJ1-2, the full variable domain reads DAMVIQNPRYQVTQFGKPVTLSCSQTLNHNVMYWYQQKSSQAPKLLFHYYDKDFNNEADTPDNFQSRRPNTSFCFLDIRSPGLGDTAMYLCATSSLYTFGSGTRLTVV.